This is a list of T cell receptor beta chains from one sample in a study of Graves' ophthalmopathy and Graves' hyperthyroidism. MiXCR, run by TCRdb on the multiplex PCR reads, gives a single entry per CDR3 protein. The data contain almost 400,000 distinct CDR3 sequences, 15% to 20% of them singletons. The sample comprised peripheral blood. The receptor set was obtained from a woman between 18 and 29 years old with Graves' ophthalmopathy. Each CDR3 is given with its conserved first and last residue. A D gene is named only where the DNA matches it firmly. Some rows mark clone size as missing; the rest say once, few, many or name a class of expanded clone.

d_call: .
j_call: TRBJ2-2
clone_size: many
v_call: TRBV24-1
cdr3_aa: CATSASSNTGELFF
cdr3_nt: TGTGCCACCAGTGCTAGCTCGAACACCGGGGAGCTGTTTTTT

d_call: .
j_call: TRBJ1-2
clone_size: many
v_call: TRBV19
cdr3_aa: CASTRTGVRDGYTF
cdr3_nt: TGTGCCAGTACCCGGACCGGCGTGAGGGATGGCTACACCTTC

d_call: TRBD1
j_call: TRBJ2-5
clone_size: many
v_call: TRBV7-8
cdr3_aa: CASSLLGQGVETQYF
cdr3_nt: TGTGCCAGCAGCTTACTGGGACAGGGTGTGGAGACCCAGTACTTC

d_call: .
j_call: TRBJ1-5
clone_size: many
v_call: TRBV27
cdr3_aa: CASGPLGSFDQPQHF
cdr3_nt: TGTGCCAGCGGTCCCCTCGGGTCTTTCGATCAGCCCCAGCATTTT

d_call: TRBD2
j_call: TRBJ2-7
clone_size: many
v_call: TRBV14
cdr3_aa: CASSQLSGTSGGLYEQYF
cdr3_nt: TGTGCCAGCAGCCAGCTATCAGGAACTAGCGGGGGACTCTACGAGCAGTACTTC

d_call: TRBD2
j_call: TRBJ2-2
clone_size: few
v_call: TRBV28
cdr3_aa: CASSPYSGRAGELFF
cdr3_nt: TGTGCCAGCAGTCCCTATAGCGGGAGGGCCGGGGAGCTGTTTTTT

d_call: .
j_call: TRBJ1-1
clone_size: many
v_call: TRBV28
cdr3_aa: CASSPRDTGRAFF
cdr3_nt: TGTGCCAGCAGTCCAAGGGACACGGGTCGAGCTTTCTTT

d_call: .
j_call: TRBJ1-5
clone_size: many
v_call: TRBV28
cdr3_aa: CASSFPPGPGRNQPQHF
cdr3_nt: TGTGCCAGCAGTTTCCCCCCCGGGCCAGGGCGGAATCAGCCCCAGCATTTT

d_call: TRBD1
j_call: TRBJ1-2
clone_size: many
v_call: TRBV6-2/TRBV6-3
cdr3_aa: CASTTGTGYTF
cdr3_nt: TGTGCCAGCACGACAGGGACTGGCTACACCTTC

d_call: .
j_call: TRBJ2-5
clone_size: many
v_call: TRBV4-2
cdr3_aa: CASSPVIHGFQETQYF
cdr3_nt: TGTGCCAGCAGCCCTGTAATCCACGGGTTCCAAGAGACCCAGTACTTC

d_call: .
j_call: TRBJ1-6
clone_size: many
v_call: TRBV30
cdr3_aa: CAWSVEGYNSPLHF
cdr3_nt: TGTGCCTGGAGTGTAGAGGGGTATAATTCACCCCTCCACTTT

d_call: TRBD1
j_call: TRBJ1-5
clone_size: once
v_call: TRBV9
cdr3_aa: CASSVGGGIQPQHF
cdr3_nt: TGTGCCAGCAGCGTGGGAGGGGGCATTCAGCCCCAGCATTTT

d_call: .
j_call: TRBJ1-1
clone_size: .
v_call: TRBV12-3/TRBV12-4
cdr3_aa: CASKSLGWDTEDTEAFF
cdr3_nt: TGTGCCAGCAAATCCCTAGGTTGGGACACTGAGGACACTGAAGCTTTCTTT

d_call: .
j_call: TRBJ2-7
clone_size: .
v_call: TRBV6-2/TRBV6-3
cdr3_aa: CASSYGRWHEIYEQYF
cdr3_nt: TGTGCCAGCAGTTACGGGAGGTGGCACGAAATCTACGAGCAGTACTTC

d_call: TRBD1
j_call: TRBJ2-7
clone_size: many
v_call: TRBV20-1
cdr3_aa: CSALRGPITYEQYF
cdr3_nt: TGCAGTGCCCTCAGGGGGCCCATCACCTACGAGCAGTACTTC

d_call: TRBD2
j_call: TRBJ2-5
clone_size: many
v_call: TRBV12-3/TRBV12-4
cdr3_aa: CASGGAGGPQETQYF
cdr3_nt: TGTGCCTCCGGGGGGGCGGGAGGTCCCCAAGAGACCCAGTACTTC

d_call: TRBD1
j_call: TRBJ1-1
clone_size: many
v_call: TRBV27
cdr3_aa: CASNPRQGAWNTEAFF
cdr3_nt: TGTGCCAGCAACCCCAGACAGGGTGCGTGGAACACTGAAGCTTTCTTT

d_call: .
j_call: TRBJ2-7
clone_size: many
v_call: TRBV30
cdr3_aa: CAWSVLGVSYSYEQYF
cdr3_nt: TGTGCCTGGAGTGTACTGGGGGTGTCCTACTCCTACGAGCAGTACTTC

d_call: .
j_call: TRBJ2-7
clone_size: .
v_call: TRBV12-3/TRBV12-4
cdr3_aa: CASSISGDYYEQYF
cdr3_nt: TGTGCCAGCAGTATCTCCGGGGATTACTACGAGCAGTACTTC

d_call: TRBD2
j_call: TRBJ2-7
clone_size: .
v_call: TRBV7-8
cdr3_aa: CASSKTSGARYEQYF
cdr3_nt: TGTGCCAGCAGCAAGACTAGCGGGGCTCGCTACGAGCAGTACTTC

d_call: .
j_call: TRBJ2-7
clone_size: many
v_call: TRBV9
cdr3_aa: CASSVGAAPTYEQYF
cdr3_nt: TGTGCCAGCAGCGTAGGGGCAGCTCCTACCTACGAGCAGTACTTC

d_call: .
j_call: TRBJ2-7
clone_size: many
v_call: TRBV28
cdr3_aa: CASSWRGRSNLEQYF
cdr3_nt: TGTGCCAGCAGCTGGAGGGGACGGTCCAACCTCGAGCAGTACTTC

d_call: .
j_call: TRBJ1-1
clone_size: many
v_call: TRBV20-1
cdr3_aa: CSASPPSLNTEAFF
cdr3_nt: TGCAGTGCTTCCCCGCCCTCCTTGAACACTGAAGCTTTCTTT

d_call: .
j_call: TRBJ2-7
clone_size: many
v_call: TRBV19
cdr3_aa: CASSPAVGGLVYEQYF
cdr3_nt: TGTGCCAGTAGTCCGGCGGTCGGGGGGCTGGTCTACGAGCAGTACTTC

d_call: .
j_call: TRBJ2-6
clone_size: many
v_call: TRBV11-1
cdr3_aa: CASSQAMAFSGANVLTF
cdr3_nt: TGTGCCAGCAGCCAAGCGATGGCGTTCTCTGGGGCCAACGTCCTGACTTTC

d_call: .
j_call: TRBJ2-5
clone_size: .
v_call: TRBV5-4
cdr3_aa: CASSWGDRGGKETQYF
cdr3_nt: TGTGCCAGCAGCTGGGGGGACCGAGGCGGAAAAGAGACCCAGTACTTC

d_call: TRBD1
j_call: TRBJ2-7
clone_size: many
v_call: TRBV20-1
cdr3_aa: CSARDWGQGFSYEQYF
cdr3_nt: TGCAGTGCTAGAGATTGGGGACAGGGGTTTTCCTACGAGCAGTACTTC

d_call: .
j_call: TRBJ1-5
clone_size: many
v_call: TRBV6-2/TRBV6-3
cdr3_aa: CASSYPGLLRPQHF
cdr3_nt: TGTGCCAGCAGTTACCCCGGACTTCTGAGGCCCCAGCATTTT

d_call: TRBD1
j_call: TRBJ1-2
clone_size: many
v_call: TRBV9
cdr3_aa: CASSGGPTGYYGYTF
cdr3_nt: TGTGCCAGCAGCGGAGGGCCGACAGGGTACTATGGCTACACCTTC

d_call: .
j_call: TRBJ1-1
clone_size: .
v_call: TRBV20-1
cdr3_aa: CSAKTGNTEAFF
cdr3_nt: TGCAGTGCCAAGACAGGGAACACTGAAGCTTTCTTT

d_call: .
j_call: TRBJ2-7
clone_size: many
v_call: TRBV12-3/TRBV12-4
cdr3_aa: CASTSSVYEQYF
cdr3_nt: TGTGCCAGCACCTCCTCAGTCTACGAGCAGTACTTC

d_call: .
j_call: TRBJ1-1
clone_size: many
v_call: TRBV12-3/TRBV12-4
cdr3_aa: CASSSVGMNTEAFF
cdr3_nt: TGTGCCAGCAGTTCCGTAGGTATGAACACTGAAGCTTTCTTT

d_call: .
j_call: TRBJ2-7
clone_size: .
v_call: TRBV6-2/TRBV6-3
cdr3_aa: CASSWEDSQFYEQYF
cdr3_nt: TGTGCCAGCAGTTGGGAAGACAGCCAATTCTACGAGCAGTACTTC

d_call: TRBD2
j_call: TRBJ2-5
clone_size: many
v_call: TRBV7-9
cdr3_aa: CASGTLAGQETQYF
cdr3_nt: TGTGCCAGCGGGACACTAGCGGGGCAAGAGACCCAGTACTTC

d_call: .
j_call: TRBJ1-6
clone_size: many
v_call: TRBV30
cdr3_aa: CAWSVPRGGSPLHF
cdr3_nt: TGTGCCTGGAGTGTACCCAGGGGTGGCTCACCCCTCCACTTT

d_call: .
j_call: TRBJ1-1
clone_size: many
v_call: TRBV6-6
cdr3_aa: CAPNGEWNTEAFF
cdr3_nt: TGTGCCCCCAATGGGGAATGGAACACTGAAGCTTTCTTT

d_call: .
j_call: TRBJ1-1
clone_size: many
v_call: TRBV19
cdr3_aa: CASSIELTARGEAFF
cdr3_nt: TGTGCCAGTAGTATAGAGTTGACAGCCCGGGGTGAAGCTTTCTTT

d_call: .
j_call: TRBJ1-1
clone_size: many
v_call: TRBV5-1
cdr3_aa: CASREGGTEAFF
cdr3_nt: TGCGCCAGCAGGGAAGGGGGCACTGAAGCTTTCTTT

d_call: .
j_call: TRBJ1-1
clone_size: many
v_call: TRBV24-1
cdr3_aa: CATSDSTETGSNFF
cdr3_nt: TGTGCCACCAGTGATAGTACAGAGACTGGGTCAAACTTCTTT

d_call: TRBD1
j_call: TRBJ1-5
clone_size: many
v_call: TRBV12-3/TRBV12-4
cdr3_aa: CASGQGAGQPQHF
cdr3_nt: TGTGCCAGTGGACAGGGGGCCGGTCAGCCCCAGCATTTT

d_call: .
j_call: TRBJ2-7
clone_size: many
v_call: TRBV29-1
cdr3_aa: CSASLGREDYEQYF
cdr3_nt: TGTAGCGCTAGCCTGGGCAGGGAGGACTACGAGCAGTACTTC

d_call: .
j_call: TRBJ2-5
clone_size: many
v_call: TRBV12-5
cdr3_aa: CASAPAAGSQYF
cdr3_nt: TGTGCTAGTGCCCCGGCGGCAGGGTCCCAGTACTTC

d_call: TRBD1
j_call: TRBJ1-2
clone_size: many
v_call: TRBV6-2/TRBV6-3
cdr3_aa: CASTSGQDYGYTF
cdr3_nt: TGTGCCAGCACCTCGGGACAGGACTATGGCTACACCTTC

d_call: TRBD1
j_call: TRBJ2-7
clone_size: many
v_call: TRBV14
cdr3_aa: CASSLTSGGAGEQYF
cdr3_nt: TGTGCCAGCAGCCTTACCTCAGGGGGCGCGGGTGAGCAGTACTTC

d_call: .
j_call: TRBJ1-5
clone_size: many
v_call: TRBV6-2/TRBV6-3
cdr3_aa: CASSYSPGSGQPQHF
cdr3_nt: TGTGCCAGCAGTTACTCTCCAGGATCGGGTCAGCCCCAGCATTTT

d_call: .
j_call: TRBJ1-1
clone_size: many
v_call: TRBV7-9
cdr3_aa: CASSSIGPGTEAFF
cdr3_nt: TGTGCCAGCAGCTCTATCGGACCGGGTACTGAAGCTTTCTTT

d_call: .
j_call: TRBJ1-2
clone_size: few
v_call: TRBV29-1
cdr3_aa: CGHLSAYGYTF
cdr3_nt: TGCGGACACCTGAGTGCCTATGGCTACACCTTC

d_call: TRBD1
j_call: TRBJ1-1
clone_size: many
v_call: TRBV6-2/TRBV6-3
cdr3_aa: CASNRDRPMNTEAFF
cdr3_nt: TGTGCCAGCAACCGGGACAGACCTATGAACACTGAAGCTTTCTTT

d_call: .
j_call: TRBJ1-6
clone_size: many
v_call: TRBV7-8
cdr3_aa: CASSLALKGSSYNSPLHF
cdr3_nt: TGTGCCAGCAGCTTAGCGCTAAAGGGAAGCTCCTATAATTCACCCCTCCACTTT

d_call: TRBD1
j_call: TRBJ1-5
clone_size: many
v_call: TRBV28
cdr3_aa: CASSPDRGGSNQPQHF
cdr3_nt: TGTGCCAGCAGTCCTGACAGGGGAGGAAGCAATCAGCCCCAGCATTTT

d_call: TRBD1
j_call: TRBJ2-7
clone_size: many
v_call: TRBV6-6
cdr3_aa: CASSYSQGVYEQYF
cdr3_nt: TGTGCCAGCAGTTATAGCCAGGGGGTCTACGAGCAGTACTTC

d_call: .
j_call: TRBJ2-3
clone_size: many
v_call: TRBV6-6
cdr3_aa: CASSLQGLSTDTQYF
cdr3_nt: TGTGCCAGCAGCTTACAGGGACTTAGCACAGATACGCAGTATTTT

d_call: .
j_call: TRBJ2-3
clone_size: many
v_call: TRBV29-1
cdr3_aa: CSAPEKFTDTQYF
cdr3_nt: TGCAGCGCCCCGGAGAAGTTCACAGATACGCAGTATTTT

d_call: .
j_call: TRBJ1-2
clone_size: many
v_call: TRBV6-5
cdr3_aa: CASSSGINYGYTF
cdr3_nt: TGTGCCAGCAGTTCCGGGATTAACTATGGCTACACCTTC

d_call: .
j_call: TRBJ1-1
clone_size: many
v_call: TRBV7-9
cdr3_aa: CASSLRLTEAFF
cdr3_nt: TGTGCCAGCAGCTTAAGACTCACTGAAGCTTTCTTT

d_call: .
j_call: TRBJ1-2
clone_size: .
v_call: TRBV12-3/TRBV12-4
cdr3_aa: CASWPDSPYGYTF
cdr3_nt: TGTGCCAGTTGGCCGGACAGCCCCTATGGCTACACCTTC

d_call: .
j_call: TRBJ2-7
clone_size: many
v_call: TRBV6-5
cdr3_aa: CASSYNREAYEQYF
cdr3_nt: TGTGCCAGCAGTTACAACAGGGAGGCGTACGAGCAGTACTTC

d_call: .
j_call: TRBJ2-7
clone_size: few
v_call: TRBV6-2/TRBV6-3
cdr3_aa: CASRDIGNEQYF
cdr3_nt: TGTGCCAGCCGGGACATTGGGAACGAGCAGTACTTC

d_call: TRBD1
j_call: TRBJ2-2
clone_size: many
v_call: TRBV28
cdr3_aa: CASKRGQGYTGELFF
cdr3_nt: TGTGCCAGCAAACGAGGACAGGGGTACACCGGGGAGCTGTTTTTT

d_call: .
j_call: TRBJ2-6
clone_size: once
v_call: TRBV6-2/TRBV6-3
cdr3_aa: CASSYDQAGANVLTF
cdr3_nt: TGTGCCAGCAGTTACGACCAAGCGGGGGCCAACGTCCTGACTTTC